Listed below are T cell receptor beta chains from one sample, sequenced in a study of T cell responses to AZD1222 COVID-19 vaccine. TCRdb's copy holds only in-frame clones and misses some; the assay was immunoSEQ multiplex PCR. Altogether about 180,000 clones are present, about 90% being singletons, with the ten largest covering 0.45% to 0.55%. Sample: peripheral blood, taken on day 0 of AZD1222 vaccination. The receptors stem from an adult in good health. Each CDR3 is given with its conserved first and last residue. D genes are given only for firm matches. Size is stated for part of the rows, as once, few or many counts, or as a class when the clone is expanded.

DNA	CDR3	D	V	J	size
TGTGCCAGCAAAGAAGGATGGCAGAACAATGAGCAGTTCTTC	CASKEGWQNNEQFF	NA	TRBV11-2	TRBJ2-1	few
TGCGCCAGCAGCCAAGGGCCGCTAAATTCACCCCTCCACTTT	CASSQGPLNSPLHF	NA	TRBV4-3	TRBJ1-6	NA
TGTGCCAGCAGCTTAGCAGGCGGGGTGGGGGAGCAGTACTTC	CASSLAGGVGEQYF	NA	TRBV7-9	TRBJ2-7	once
TGTGCCAGCTCACCCGGTCGGGGGGAGGGGAACACTGAAGCTTTCTTT	CASSPGRGEGNTEAFF	NA	TRBV18	TRBJ1-1	NA
TGTGCCAGCAGCCCCACCAGGGGGGCCTACGAGCAGTACTTC	CASSPTRGAYEQYF	NA	TRBV9	TRBJ2-7	NA
TGTGCCAGCTCAGGGGCAGATACGCAGTATTTT	CASSGADTQYF	NA	TRBV7-9	TRBJ2-3	NA
TGTGCCAGCAGTGGGTTCGTTGGGAAGCGAGAGCAGTACTTC	CASSGFVGKREQYF	NA	TRBV25-1	TRBJ2-7	once
TGTGCCAGCAGCTTAGTCGGGTCCGGTGGCTACACCTTC	CASSLVGSGGYTF	NA	TRBV7-2	TRBJ1-2	NA
TGTGCCAGCAGTTTAGGACAGGGCTACGAGCAGTACTTC	CASSLGQGYEQYF	TRBD1	TRBV12-3/TRBV12-4	TRBJ2-7	NA
TGTGCCAGCAGCCCCAGCGGGGGTGTCGGGGAGCAGTTCTTC	CASSPSGGVGEQFF	TRBD2	TRBV9	TRBJ2-1	NA
TGTGCCACCAGCAGAGGAGGGGGGACCACAGATACGCAGTATTTT	CATSRGGGTTDTQYF	NA	TRBV15	TRBJ2-3	many
TGTGCCAGCAGGCCACCCGGGACACTGAACACTGAAGCTTTCTTT	CASRPPGTLNTEAFF	NA	TRBV28	TRBJ1-1	few
TGTGCCAGCTCACCTTACAGGGGGAGCTCCTACGAGCAGTACTTC	CASSPYRGSSYEQYF	TRBD1	TRBV18	TRBJ2-7	NA
TGTGCCAGCCTCCCGAGGGGCAGCACTGAAGCTTTCTTT	CASLPRGSTEAFF	NA	TRBV3-1/TRBV3-2	TRBJ1-1	few
TGCGCCATCAGAGGGACTAGCGAAATGGGAGTCGGGGAGCTGTTTTTT	CAIRGTSEMGVGELFF	TRBD2	TRBV10-2	TRBJ2-2	once
TGCGCCAGCAGCTCTGGACAGGGGAATGAAAAACTGTTTTTT	CASSSGQGNEKLFF	TRBD1	TRBV5-1	TRBJ1-4	NA
TGTGCCAGCAGCCAAGGGTGGGACGCTATTTCGGCTTTCTTT	CASSQGWDAISAFF	NA	TRBV4-2	TRBJ1-1	NA
TGTGCCAGCAGTCCCGGTGGAGGGGGGTACTACGAGCAGTACTTC	CASSPGGGGYYEQYF	NA	TRBV7-9	TRBJ2-7	once
TGTGCCAGCAGTTTGGGCGGACAGAATTTTAAGTCCTACGAGCAGTACTTC	CASSLGGQNFKSYEQYF	NA	TRBV27	TRBJ2-7	few
TGTGCCAGCAGTTTCCTAGCGGGAGGGTCGAGGGAGCAGTACTTC	CASSFLAGGSREQYF	TRBD2	TRBV28	TRBJ2-7	NA
TGTGCCAGCAGTTCACTCCTCTACCGGGACAGGGAACCCGCAACTAATGAAAAACTGTTTTTT	CASSSLLYRDREPATNEKLFF	TRBD1	TRBV28	TRBJ1-4	NA
TGTGCCAGCAGCCAAGAAATCTTCCCCACTAATGAAAAACTGTTTTTT	CASSQEIFPTNEKLFF	NA	TRBV3-1/TRBV3-2	TRBJ1-4	NA
TGTGCCTACAGGGGGGTGGATACCTACGAGCAGTACTTC	CAYRGVDTYEQYF	TRBD1	TRBV30	TRBJ2-7	NA
TGTGCCAGTAGTATAGTTGACAGGGTGGGGCCTTTGTTCTTC	CASSIVDRVGPLFF	TRBD1	TRBV19	TRBJ2-1	NA
TGTGCCAGCAGCGTAGGACAGGGGGCGAACACCGGGGAGCTGTTTTTT	CASSVGQGANTGELFF	TRBD1	TRBV5-4	TRBJ2-2	NA
TGCAGCGTGAGAGGAAAGCAGGGGGAAGGTACCAGCGCCACTGAAGCTTTCTTT	CSVRGKQGEGTSATEAFF	TRBD1	TRBV29-1	TRBJ1-1	NA
TGTGCCAGCAGGCCGCCAAGGGGGGGTCCCCTCCACTTT	CASRPPRGGPLHF	NA	TRBV28	TRBJ1-6	NA
TGTGCCAGCTCACCAAACAAAGAAGCTTTCTTT	CASSPNKEAFF	NA	TRBV18	TRBJ1-1	NA
TGTGCCAGCAGCACTCGGACACTAGCGGGCAGCACAGATACGCAGTATTTT	CASSTRTLAGSTDTQYF	TRBD2	TRBV7-8	TRBJ2-3	once
TGTGCCAGCAGCCTGAACTGGGGCACCGGGGAGCTGTTTTTT	CASSLNWGTGELFF	NA	TRBV14	TRBJ2-2	NA
TGTGCCTGGAGTGTGTCAGGGGGCCGCCAAACCTTTGGAAACACCATATATTTT	CAWSVSGGRQTFGNTIYF	TRBD1	TRBV30	TRBJ1-3	NA
TGTGCCAGCAGCTCCCTTATAGAAGAGACCCAGTACTTC	CASSSLIEETQYF	NA	TRBV7-8	TRBJ2-5	NA
TGTGCCACCAGTGCCTCAACAGCGAGGGGTCAGCCCCAGCATTTT	CATSASTARGQPQHF	NA	TRBV24-1	TRBJ1-5	NA
TGTGCCAGCAGCTCAGCGGGGGCCGGTGCCGGGGAGCTGTTTTTT	CASSSAGAGAGELFF	TRBD2	TRBV7-2	TRBJ2-2	NA
TGTGCCAGCAGCTCGACAGGGGGCTTTACTGAAGCTTTCTTT	CASSSTGGFTEAFF	TRBD1	TRBV7-2	TRBJ1-1	NA
TGCAGCGTTGATGGAGGAGGTAATGAGCAGTTCTTC	CSVDGGGNEQFF	NA	TRBV29-1	TRBJ2-1	NA
TGTGCCAGCAGCCCGGGACAGAAGCGTAATGAAAAACTGTTTTTT	CASSPGQKRNEKLFF	TRBD1	TRBV9	TRBJ1-4	NA
TGTGCCAGCAGTTTAGGACAGGGGGCGAATGGAAACACCATATATTTT	CASSLGQGANGNTIYF	TRBD1	TRBV6-5	TRBJ1-3	NA
TGCGCCAGCAGTGAGTATGACAGGGGACAATCCTACGAGCAGTACTTC	CASSEYDRGQSYEQYF	TRBD1	TRBV10-1	TRBJ2-7	NA
TGTGCCAGCAGTTTAAGCGCCCTAACCGCTAACTATGGCTACACCTTC	CASSLSALTANYGYTF	NA	TRBV27	TRBJ1-2	NA
TGTGCCAGCAGCTTAGGACCCCTACAGTCGGGAAACACCATATATTTT	CASSLGPLQSGNTIYF	NA	TRBV7-2	TRBJ1-3	NA
TGTGCCAGCAGTTCGACAGGGTATGCTGGAAACACCATATATTTT	CASSSTGYAGNTIYF	TRBD1	TRBV6-2/TRBV6-3	TRBJ1-3	NA
TGTGCCAGCAGCTTAAAACTAGCGGGAGGAGGTACCGGGGAGCTGTTTTTT	CASSLKLAGGGTGELFF	TRBD2	TRBV7-3	TRBJ2-2	NA
TGTGCCAGCAGTTCAGCCGGCGTTTCCTACGAGCAGTACTTC	CASSSAGVSYEQYF	NA	TRBV27	TRBJ2-7	once